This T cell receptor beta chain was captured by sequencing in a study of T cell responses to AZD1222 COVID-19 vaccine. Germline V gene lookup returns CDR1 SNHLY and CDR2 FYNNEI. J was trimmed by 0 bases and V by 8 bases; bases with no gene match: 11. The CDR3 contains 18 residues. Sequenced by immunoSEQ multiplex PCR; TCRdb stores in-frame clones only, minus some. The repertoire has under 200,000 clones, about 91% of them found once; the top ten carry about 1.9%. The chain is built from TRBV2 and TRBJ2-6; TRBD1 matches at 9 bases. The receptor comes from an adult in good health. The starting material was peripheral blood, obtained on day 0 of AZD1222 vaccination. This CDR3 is CASLPRGQGISGANVLTF. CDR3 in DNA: TGTGCCAGCCTCCCCAGAGGACAGGGGATCTCTGGGGCCAACGTCCTGACTTTC.